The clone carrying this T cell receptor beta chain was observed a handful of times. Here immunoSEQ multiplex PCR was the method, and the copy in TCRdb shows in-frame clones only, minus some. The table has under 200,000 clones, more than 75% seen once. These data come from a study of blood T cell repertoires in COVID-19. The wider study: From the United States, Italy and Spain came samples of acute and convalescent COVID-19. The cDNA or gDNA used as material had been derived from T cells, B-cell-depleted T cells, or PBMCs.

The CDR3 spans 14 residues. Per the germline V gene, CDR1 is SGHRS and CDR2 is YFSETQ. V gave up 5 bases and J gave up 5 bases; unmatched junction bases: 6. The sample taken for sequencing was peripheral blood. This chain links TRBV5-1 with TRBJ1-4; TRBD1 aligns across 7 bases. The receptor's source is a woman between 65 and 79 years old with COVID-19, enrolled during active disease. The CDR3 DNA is TGCGCCAGCAGTTTCGGGACAGCAAATGAAAAACTGTTTTTT. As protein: CASSFGTANEKLFF.